These 22 T cell receptor beta chains share one sample of origin, sequenced in a study of T cell responses to AZD1222 COVID-19 vaccine. The table came from immunoSEQ multiplex PCR; TCRdb's copy has only in-frame clones and leaves some out. The data contain some 180,000 clones, about nine tenths of them singletons. Sequenced here: peripheral blood, sampled 28 days after the second AZD1222 dose. The receptor set was obtained from an adult who received the AZD1222 COVID-19 vaccine.

This chain links TRBV5-1 with TRBJ1-1; D remains unclear. V lost 6 bases, J lost 1 base, and 10 bases lay in between. CDR3 size: 13 residues. The germline gives CDR1 SGHRS, CDR2 YFSETQ. CDR3 nucleotide sequence: TGCGCCAGCATGGAGGTCGGGAACACTGAAGCTTTCTTT. As protein: CASMEVGNTEAFF.

The chain recombines TRBV10-2 with TRBJ1-6; TRBD1 matches 11 bases. Germline V gene sequence: CDR1 WSHSY, CDR2 SAAADI. V lost 7 bases, J lost 9 bases, and 8 bases stayed unmatched. This CDR3 contains 15 residues. DNA for the CDR3: TGCGCCAGCACCGACTCGGGACAGGGGGGTTCACCCCTCCACTTT. Its protein is CASTDSGQGGSPLHF.

This chain connects TRBV2 to TRBJ2-7; D uncertain. The CDR3 has 13 residues. Germline loops: CDR1 SNHLY, CDR2 FYNNEI. The ends were cut back, 4 bases at V and 0 bases at J, with 7 bases in the middle. CDR3 protein: CASSVVVSYEQYF. Written as DNA, the CDR3 is TGTGCCAGCAGTGTGGTGGTCTCCTACGAGCAGTACTTC.

The chain joins TRBV6-2 or TRBV6-3 to TRBJ1-5, with TRBD1 identical over 8 bases. The V gene end was trimmed by 7 bases and the J gene end by 7 bases; junction bases not matched to a gene: 12. Germline CDR1 and CDR2: MNHEY and SVGEGT. The CDR3 totals 15 residues. CDR3: CASIPSRGRGQPQHF. The CDR3, as DNA: TGTGCCAGCATCCCTTCCAGGGGGCGAGGACAGCCCCAGCATTTT.

The genes are TRBV11-2 and TRBJ2-1, with TRBD2 identical over 12 bases. The germline gives CDR1 SGHAT, CDR2 FQNNGV. With 4 bases clipped from V and 10 bases from J, the junction kept 17 bases outside the gene matches. The CDR3 is made up of 18 amino acids. The CDR3 sequence: CASSSQTSGGPGRGEQFF. CDR3 nucleotide sequence: TGTGCCAGCAGCTCTCAGACTAGCGGGGGCCCCGGTAGGGGAGAGCAGTTCTTC.

The genes are TRBV7-9 and TRBJ2-7; no clear D gene. This CDR3 has 14 amino acids. Germline CDR1 SEHNR, CDR2 FQNEAQ (reference sequence). The V and J ends lost 5 bases and 2 bases respectively, with 13 bases between them. CDR3 sequence (DNA): TGTGCCAGCAGCCCCCTGGTCGGCCCCTACGAGCAGTACTTC. Translated: CASSPLVGPYEQYF.

The rearrangement joins TRBV4-1 to TRBJ1-1; a possible D gene is TRBD1 (5 bases). The CDR3 covers 14 residues. Per the germline V gene, CDR1 is MGHRA and CDR2 is YSYEKL. Trimming cost V 0 bases and J 3 bases, with 8 bases left between them. CDR3 sequence: CASSQEGAYTEAFF. CDR3 bases: TGCGCCAGCAGCCAAGAAGGGGCCTACACTGAAGCTTTCTTT.

This rearrangement joins TRBV2 to TRBJ1-5; D is perhaps TRBD1 (5 bases). This CDR3 spans 15 amino acids. Germline V gene data show CDR1 as SNHLY and CDR2 as FYNNEI. V was cut by 8 bases and J by 1 base, with 15 bases left in between. The CDR3 DNA reads as TGTGCCAGCGGATCTGTGGGGGTAAGCAATCAGCCCCAGCATTTT. This encodes CASGSVGVSNQPQHF. The complete variable domain, with remaining parts taken from reference TRBV2 and TRBJ1-5, reads EPEVTQTPSHQVTQMGQEVILRCVPISNHLYFYWYRQILGQKVEFLVSFYNNEISEKSEIFDDQFSVERPDGSNFTLKIRSTKLEDSAMYFCASGSVGVSNQPQHFGDGTRLSIL.

This clone has just one count. V and J are TRBV19 and TRBJ1-3; 7 bases match TRBD1. The germline V gene encodes CDR1 LNHDA and CDR2 SQIVND (reference sequence). With 9 bases clipped from V and 4 bases from J, the junction kept 6 bases outside the gene matches. This CDR3 has 13 residues. The CDR3 sequence is CASSKGQGNTIYF. CDR3 bases: TGTGCCAGCTCAAAGGGACAGGGAAACACCATATATTTT. Together with reference TRBV19 and TRBJ1-3, the CDR3 gives the full variable domain: DGGITQSPKYLFRKEGQNVTLSCEQNLNHDAMYWYRQDPGQGLRLIYYSQIVNDFQKGDIAEGYSVSREKKESFPLTVTSAQKNPTAFYLCASSKGQGNTIYFGEGSWLTVV.

This chain links TRBV19 with TRBJ1-5, with TRBD1 as a possible D gene (6 bases). Germline V CDR1 and CDR2: LNHDA, SQIVND (reference sequence). The CDR3 loop spans 13 amino acids. Trimming took off 4 bases at V and 4 bases at J, with 8 bases between the two ends. CDR3: CASSSGTNQPQHF. For the CDR3, the DNA is TGTGCCAGTAGTAGCGGGACAAATCAGCCCCAGCATTTT.

The chain joins TRBV12-3 or TRBV12-4 to TRBJ1-1; no clear D gene. The length of the CDR3 is 11 residues. V was pared by 5 bases and J by 6 bases, with 7 bases between. CDR3 amino acids: CASSTRSEAFF. In nucleotides, the CDR3 is TGTGCCAGCAGTACTCGTTCTGAAGCTTTCTTT.

The V gene is TRBV7-6, the J gene TRBJ2-3; 9 bases agree with TRBD2. V was pared by 2 bases and J by 6 bases, with 12 bases of the junction left unmatched. This CDR3 region has 17 residues. Germline values: CDR1 SGHVS, CDR2 FNYEAQ. In DNA form, the CDR3 reads TGTGCCAGCAGCTTAAGCTATGGTAGCGGGAGTCCGGATACGCAGTATTTT. Protein: CASSLSYGSGSPDTQYF.

V is TRBV19 and J is TRBJ2-1, with TRBD2 matching 9 bases. The germline V gene has CDR1 LNHDA and CDR2 SQIVND (reference sequence). The V gene end was trimmed by 6 bases and the J gene end by 4 bases; junction bases not matched to a gene: 7. This CDR3 has 15 residues. CDR3 sequence: CASSRLAGPYNEQFF. The CDR3 region has the DNA TGTGCCAGTAGCAGGCTAGCGGGACCTTACAATGAGCAGTTCTTC.

This clone was recorded only once. The chain links TRBV7-6 to TRBJ1-3; possibly TRBD1 for D (5 bases). Between the trimmed V and J ends, which lost 6 bases and 3 bases, there was a span of 12 bases. The germline gives CDR1 SGHVS, CDR2 FNYEAQ. The length of the CDR3 is 14 residues. CDR3 sequence: CASSPTASGNTIYF. CDR3 bases: TGTGCCAGCAGTCCGACAGCTAGTGGAAACACCATATATTTT.

The rearrangement links TRBV12-2 to TRBJ2-7; the table calls TRBD2, which could not be checked here. TRBV12-2 is flagged as a pseudogene. The CDR3 sequence is 14 residues long. The CDR3 DNA reads TGTGCAAGTCGCTTAGTTAAGGGAGGTGGGGAGCAGTACTTC. As protein: CASRLVKGGGEQYF.

CDR3 protein: CASSIGQGAYEQYF. CDR3 DNA sequence: TGTGCCAGCTCAATCGGACAGGGGGCCTACGAGCAGTACTTC. J is TRBJ2-7 and V is TRBV18; TRBD1 matches at 10 bases. Trimming took 5 bases from V and 2 from J; bases not matched to a gene: 3. Germline V lookup: CDR1 KGHSH, CDR2 LQKENI. This CDR3 spans 14 amino acids.

The gene calls are TRBV10-2 and TRBJ1-3; no reliable D call. The CDR3 has 15 residues. From germline, CDR1 is WSHSY and CDR2 SAAADI. Deletions cut 2 bases from V and 0 bases from J, with 8 bases between. The DNA of the CDR3 is TGCGCCAGCAGTGAGGACCGGTTCTCTGGAAACACCATATATTTT. Its protein product is CASSEDRFSGNTIYF.

The V call is TRBV7-6, the J call TRBJ1-4, with unresolved D. The CDR3 has 16 residues. V gave up 1 base and J gave up 0 bases, with 9 bases separating them. Germline lookup yields CDR1 SGHVS and CDR2 FNYEAQ. The CDR3 DNA sequence: TGTGCCAGCAGCTTAGGTCCGGGAACAACTAATGAAAAACTGTTTTTT. Translated: CASSLGPGTTNEKLFF.

V and J are TRBV19 and TRBJ2-3; D is perhaps TRBD2 (5 bases). V lost 5 bases and J lost 0, with 12 bases in between. Germline assignment: CDR1 LNHDA and CDR2 SQIVND (reference sequence). The CDR3 consists of 15 residues. The CDR3 nucleotides read TGTGCCAGTAGTCCGGAGGATTGGAGCACAGATACGCAGTATTTT. Translated, it gives CASSPEDWSTDTQYF. Full variable domain (remainder filled in from reference TRBV19 and TRBJ2-3): DGGITQSPKYLFRKEGQNVTLSCEQNLNHDAMYWYRQDPGQGLRLIYYSQIVNDFQKGDIAEGYSVSREKKESFPLTVTSAQKNPTAFYLCASSPEDWSTDTQYFGPGTRLTVL.

The chain uses TRBV6-1 and TRBJ1-2, with D uncertain. Germline assignment: CDR1 MNHNS and CDR2 SASEGT. V lost 5 bases, J lost 2 bases, and 9 bases lay in between. CDR3 length: 13 residues. CDR3 residues: CASSRERNYGYTF. CDR3 sequence (DNA): TGTGCCAGCAGTCGGGAGAGGAACTATGGCTACACCTTC.

The genes are TRBV5-6 and TRBJ1-5, with D possibly matching TRBD1 (6 bases). CDR1 is SGHDT, CDR2 YYEEEE, per germline. V was clipped by 4 bases and J by 1 base, with 21 bases between them. The CDR3 is 18 residues long. CDR3 amino acids: CASSPWSGGLVSNQPQHF. In DNA, the CDR3 is TGTGCCAGCAGCCCTTGGAGCGGGGGCCTAGTAAGCAATCAGCCCCAGCATTTT.

The V and J genes are TRBV6-5 and TRBJ1-1; D is undetermined. CDR3 size: 15 residues. V was clipped by 4 bases and J by 0 bases, with 12 bases between them. The germline V gene encodes CDR1 MNHEY and CDR2 SVGAGI. The CDR3 DNA is TGTGCCAGCAGTTTTACCGGAAGAATGAACACTGAAGCTTTCTTT. This translates into CASSFTGRMNTEAFF.